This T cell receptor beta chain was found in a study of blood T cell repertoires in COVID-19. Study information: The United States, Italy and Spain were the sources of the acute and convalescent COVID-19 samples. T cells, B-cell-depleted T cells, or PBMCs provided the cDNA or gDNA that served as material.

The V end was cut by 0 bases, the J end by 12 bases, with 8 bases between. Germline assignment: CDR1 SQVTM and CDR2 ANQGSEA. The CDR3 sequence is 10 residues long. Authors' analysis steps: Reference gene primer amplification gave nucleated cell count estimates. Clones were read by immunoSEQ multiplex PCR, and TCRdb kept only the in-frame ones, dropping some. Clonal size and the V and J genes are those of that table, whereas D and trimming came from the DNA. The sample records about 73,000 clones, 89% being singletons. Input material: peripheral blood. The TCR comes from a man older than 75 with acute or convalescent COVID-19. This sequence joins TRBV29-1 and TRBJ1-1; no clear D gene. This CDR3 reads CSVEDPGTFF. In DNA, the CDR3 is TGCAGCGTTGAAGATCCCGGGACTTTCTTT.